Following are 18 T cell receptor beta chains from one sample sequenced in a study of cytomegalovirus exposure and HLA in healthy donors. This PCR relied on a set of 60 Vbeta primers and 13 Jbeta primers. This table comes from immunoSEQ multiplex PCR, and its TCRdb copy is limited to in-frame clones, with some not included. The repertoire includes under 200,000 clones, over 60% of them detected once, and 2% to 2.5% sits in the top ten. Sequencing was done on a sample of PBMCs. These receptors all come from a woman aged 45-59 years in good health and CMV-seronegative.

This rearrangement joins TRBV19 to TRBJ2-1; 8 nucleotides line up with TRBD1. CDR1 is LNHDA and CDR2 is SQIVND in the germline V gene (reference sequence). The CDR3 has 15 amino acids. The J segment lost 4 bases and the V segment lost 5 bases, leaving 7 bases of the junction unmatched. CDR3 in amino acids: CASSPGGIIYNEQFF. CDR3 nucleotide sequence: TGTGCCAGTAGTCCAGGGGGCATAATATACAATGAGCAGTTCTTC.

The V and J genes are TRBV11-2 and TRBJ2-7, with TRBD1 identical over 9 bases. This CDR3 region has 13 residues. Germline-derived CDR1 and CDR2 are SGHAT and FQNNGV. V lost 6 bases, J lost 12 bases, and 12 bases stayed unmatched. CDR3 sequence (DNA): TGTGCCAGCAGGCTAGAACCGGGACAGGGTCCGTACTTC. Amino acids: CASRLEPGQGPYF.

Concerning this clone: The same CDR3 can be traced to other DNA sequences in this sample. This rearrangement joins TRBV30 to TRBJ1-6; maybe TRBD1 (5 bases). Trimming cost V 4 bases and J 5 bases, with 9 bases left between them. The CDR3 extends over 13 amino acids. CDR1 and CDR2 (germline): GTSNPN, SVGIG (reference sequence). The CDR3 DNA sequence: TGTGCCTGGAAGGACACCCATAATTCACCCCTCCACTTT. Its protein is CAWKDTHNSPLHF.

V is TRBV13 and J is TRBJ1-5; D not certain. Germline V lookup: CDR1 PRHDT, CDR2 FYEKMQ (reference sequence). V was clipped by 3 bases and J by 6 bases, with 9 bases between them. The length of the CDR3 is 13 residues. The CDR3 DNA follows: TGTGCCAGCAGCTTGTCTAATGGTCAGCCCCAGCATTTT. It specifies CASSLSNGQPQHF. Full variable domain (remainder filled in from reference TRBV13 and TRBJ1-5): AAGVIQSPRHLIKEKRETATLKCYPIPRHDTVYWYQQGPGQDPQFLISFYEKMQSDKGSIPDRFSAQQFSDYHSELNMSSLELGDSALYFCASSLSNGQPQHFGDGTRLSIL.

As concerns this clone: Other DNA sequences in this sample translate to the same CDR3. CDR3 amino acids: CASSLVTGVMKKLFF. The CDR3 DNA sequence: TGTGCCAGCAGCTTAGTGACAGGAGTGATGAAAAAACTGTTTTTT. This chain uses TRBV7-2 with TRBJ1-4; the D gene is possibly TRBD1 (6 bases). Trimming removed 1 base from V and 9 bases from J, with 15 bases in between. The V gene's germline CDR1 is SGHTA and CDR2 FQGNSA. The CDR3 contains 15 residues.

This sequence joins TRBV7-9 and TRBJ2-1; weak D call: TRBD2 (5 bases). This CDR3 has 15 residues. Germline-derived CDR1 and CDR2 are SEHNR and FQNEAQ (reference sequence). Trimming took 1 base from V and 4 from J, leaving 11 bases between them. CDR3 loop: CASSLDGGSYNEQFF. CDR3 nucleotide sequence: TGTGCCAGCAGCTTAGATGGCGGGTCGTACAATGAGCAGTTCTTC.

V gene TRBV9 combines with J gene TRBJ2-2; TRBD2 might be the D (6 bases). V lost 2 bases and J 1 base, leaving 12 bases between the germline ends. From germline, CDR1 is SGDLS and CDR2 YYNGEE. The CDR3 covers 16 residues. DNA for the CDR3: TGTGCCAGCAGCGTGAGGGGACTTGTGAACACCGGGGAGCTGTTTTTT. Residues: CASSVRGLVNTGELFF.

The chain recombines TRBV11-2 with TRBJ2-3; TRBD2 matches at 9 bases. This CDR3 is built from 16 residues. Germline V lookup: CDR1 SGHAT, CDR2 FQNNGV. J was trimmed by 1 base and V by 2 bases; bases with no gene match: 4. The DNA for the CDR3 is TGTGCCAGCAGCTTAAAGGGCGGGGGGGGCACAGATACGCAGTATTTT. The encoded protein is CASSLKGGGGTDTQYF. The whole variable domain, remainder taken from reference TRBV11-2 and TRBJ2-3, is EAGVAQSPRYKIIEKRQSVAFWCNPISGHATLYWYQQILGQGPKLLIQFQNNGVVDDSQLPKDRFSAERLKGVDSTLKIQPAKLEDSAVYLCASSLKGGGGTDTQYFGPGTRLTVL.

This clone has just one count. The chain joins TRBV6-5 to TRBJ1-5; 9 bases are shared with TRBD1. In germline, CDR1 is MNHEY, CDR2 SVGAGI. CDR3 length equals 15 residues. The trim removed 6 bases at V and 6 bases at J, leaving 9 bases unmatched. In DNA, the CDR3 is TGTGCCAGCAGACCGGGACAGGGAAGCGGTCAGCCCCAGCATTTT. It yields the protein CASRPGQGSGQPQHF.

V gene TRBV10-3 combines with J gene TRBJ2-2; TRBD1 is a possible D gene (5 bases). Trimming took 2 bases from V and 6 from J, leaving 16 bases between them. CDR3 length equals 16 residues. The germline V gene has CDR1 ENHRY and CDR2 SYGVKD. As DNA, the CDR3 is TGTGCCATCAGTGAGAGGGGCACCTCCCTGGCCGGGGAGCTGTTTTTT. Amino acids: CAISERGTSLAGELFF.

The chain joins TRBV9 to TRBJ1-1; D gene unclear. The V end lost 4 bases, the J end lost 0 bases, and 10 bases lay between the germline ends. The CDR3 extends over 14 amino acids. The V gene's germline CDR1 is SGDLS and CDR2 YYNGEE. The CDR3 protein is CASSPASLNTEAFF. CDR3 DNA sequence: TGTGCCAGCAGCCCCGCGTCCCTGAACACTGAAGCTTTCTTT.

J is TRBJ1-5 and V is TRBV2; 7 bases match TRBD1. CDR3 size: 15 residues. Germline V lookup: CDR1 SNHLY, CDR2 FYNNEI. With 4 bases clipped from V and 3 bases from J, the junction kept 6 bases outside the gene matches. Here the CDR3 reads CASSVSGQNNQPQHF. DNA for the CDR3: TGTGCCAGCAGTGTATCGGGACAGAACAATCAGCCCCAGCATTTT. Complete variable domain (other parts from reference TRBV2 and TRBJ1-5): EPEVTQTPSHQVTQMGQEVILRCVPISNHLYFYWYRQILGQKVEFLVSFYNNEISEKSEIFDDQFSVERPDGSNFTLKIRSTKLEDSAMYFCASSVSGQNNQPQHFGDGTRLSIL.

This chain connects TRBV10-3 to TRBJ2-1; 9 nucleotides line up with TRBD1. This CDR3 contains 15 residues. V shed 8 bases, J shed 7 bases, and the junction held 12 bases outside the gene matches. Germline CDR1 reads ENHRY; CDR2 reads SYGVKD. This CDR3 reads CAIQARPTGGNEQFF. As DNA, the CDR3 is TGTGCCATCCAGGCCCGTCCGACAGGGGGGAATGAGCAGTTCTTC.

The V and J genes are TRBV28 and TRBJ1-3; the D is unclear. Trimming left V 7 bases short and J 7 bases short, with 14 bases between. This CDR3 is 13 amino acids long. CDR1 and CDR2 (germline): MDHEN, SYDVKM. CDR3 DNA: TGTGCCAGCAACCTACGAGCGGGGAACACCATATATTTT. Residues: CASNLRAGNTIYF.

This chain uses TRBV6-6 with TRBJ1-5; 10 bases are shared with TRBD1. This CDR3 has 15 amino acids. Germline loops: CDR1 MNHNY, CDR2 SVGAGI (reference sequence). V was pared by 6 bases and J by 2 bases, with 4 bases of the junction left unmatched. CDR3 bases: TGTGCCAGCAGCCGGGACAGGGGAGGCAATCAGCCCCAGCATTTT. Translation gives CASSRDRGGNQPQHF.

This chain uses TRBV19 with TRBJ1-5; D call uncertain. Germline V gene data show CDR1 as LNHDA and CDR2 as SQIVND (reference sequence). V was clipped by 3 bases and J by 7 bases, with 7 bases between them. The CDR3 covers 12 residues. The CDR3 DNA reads TGTGCCAGTAGTATCGATAGCCAGCCCCAGCATTTT. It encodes CASSIDSQPQHF.

CDR3 nucleotide sequence: TGTGCCAGCAGCTTAGGGGCTAGCGGGGGGATCGGTGAGCAGTTCTTC. It encodes CASSLGASGGIGEQFF. The chain joins TRBV7-8 to TRBJ2-1; 11 nucleotides line up with TRBD2. CDR3 length: 16 amino acids. Losses at the gene ends were 1 base for V and 9 bases for J; bases not matched to a gene: 8. The V gene's germline CDR1 is SGHVS and CDR2 FQNEAQ. The full variable domain, its missing parts supplied by reference TRBV7-8 and TRBJ2-1, is GAGVSQSPRYKVAKRGQDVALRCDPISGHVSLFWYQQALGQGPEFLTYFQNEAQLDKSGLPSDRFFAERPEGSVSTLKIQRTQQEDSAVYLCASSLGASGGIGEQFFGPGTRLTVL.

CDR3 in amino acids: CASSSYGGAQETQYF. The CDR3 DNA sequence: TGTGCCAGCAGTTCCTACGGGGGGGCCCAAGAGACCCAGTACTTC. V usage is TRBV6-5 and J usage is TRBJ2-5; 8 positions match TRBD2. This CDR3 spans 15 amino acids. CDR1 MNHEY and CDR2 SVGAGI come from the germline V gene. V was clipped by 4 bases and J by 1 base; unmatched bases: 5.